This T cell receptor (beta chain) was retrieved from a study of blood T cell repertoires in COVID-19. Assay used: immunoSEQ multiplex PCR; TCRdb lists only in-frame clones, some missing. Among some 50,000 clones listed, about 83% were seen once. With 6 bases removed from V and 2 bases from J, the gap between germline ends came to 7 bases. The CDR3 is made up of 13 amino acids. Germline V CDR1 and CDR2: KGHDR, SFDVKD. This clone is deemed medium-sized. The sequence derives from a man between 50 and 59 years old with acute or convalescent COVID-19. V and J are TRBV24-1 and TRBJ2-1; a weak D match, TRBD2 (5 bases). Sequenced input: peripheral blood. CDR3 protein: CATSPGTYNEQFF. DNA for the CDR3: TGTGCCACCAGTCCGGGGACCTACAATGAGCAGTTCTTC.